This TCR beta chain emerged from a study of regulatory T cells in long-lasting Graves disease. Whole-study context: Persistence in Graves' disease denoted antithyroid drug use beyond 5 years alongside positive TSH receptor antibodies. Study-level findings and limits: Newly diagnosed Graves' patients had higher TCR diversity than persistent ones.

The CDR3 has 16 amino acids. After removal of 3 bases from V and 2 bases from J, the junction contained 5 bases not matched to a gene. CDR1 is MDHEN and CDR2 is SYDVKM in the germline V gene. The time point: persistent/refractory GD, antithyroid drugs over 5 years with positive TRAb. The TCR library was made from RNA extracted from PBMCs. Construction of the TCR beta libraries employed iRepertoire HTBI primers in conjunction with Arm-PCR of CDR3 regions. TCRdb reprocessed the multiplex PCR reads with MiXCR, giving one entry per CDR3 protein. Of hundreds of thousands of distinct CDR3 sequences listed, 20% to 25% are singletons. In this sample, this clonotype turned up many times. The antigen remains unidentified.

This TCR came from a female donor with Graves disease. This specimen consisted of peripheral blood mononuclear cells (PBMCs), obtained when the disease was refractory, from a patient treated with antithyroid drugs. This chain joins TRBV28 and TRBJ1-5; 9 bases agree with TRBD1. This CDR3 is CASSFGRTGGNQPQHF. The CDR3 nucleotides are TGTGCCAGCAGTTTCGGACGGACAGGGGGCAATCAGCCCCAGCATTTT.